This T cell receptor beta chain was found in a study of blood T cell repertoires in COVID-19. The overall study: Nucleic acid was either cDNA or gDNA, and it came from T cells, B-cell-depleted T cells, or PBMCs.

V was shortened by 4 bases and J by 1 base, with 11 bases between the two germline ends. The CDR3 sequence is 15 residues long. Germline V gives CDR1 SGHDN, CDR2 FVKESK. In the authors' methods: Nucleated cell number was recorded as an estimate derived from reference gene primer amplification. Sequencing was performed with immunoSEQ multiplex PCR; in TCRdb, only in-frame clones are kept and a portion is missing. The V and J calls and clone size are taken from that table; D and trimming were inferred from the DNA. The sample has around 230,000 clones; roughly four fifths are singletons. Assignment of participants to cohorts was predicated upon participant-reported clinical history. As for this clone: Other nucleotide sequences in the sample specify the same CDR3.

The rearrangement links TRBV14 to TRBJ1-3, with a weak D call TRBD1 (5 bases). The sequence derives from a man aged 35 to 55 who had recovered from COVID-19. Sequencing was performed on PBMCs or T cells enriched from blood (not recorded which). CDR3 nucleotides: TGTGCCAGCAGCCCCGGGGGATTTTCTGGAAACACCATATATTTT. Protein: CASSPGGFSGNTIYF.